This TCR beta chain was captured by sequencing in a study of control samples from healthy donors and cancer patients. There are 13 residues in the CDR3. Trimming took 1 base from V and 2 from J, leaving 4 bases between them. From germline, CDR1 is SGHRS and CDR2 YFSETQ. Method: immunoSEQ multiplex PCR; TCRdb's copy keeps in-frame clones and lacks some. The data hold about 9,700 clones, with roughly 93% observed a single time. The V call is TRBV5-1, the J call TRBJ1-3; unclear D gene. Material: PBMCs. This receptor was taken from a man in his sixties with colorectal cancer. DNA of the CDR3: TGCGCCAGCAGCTTGTGGCCTGGAAACACCATATATTTT. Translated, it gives CASSLWPGNTIYF.